This T cell receptor beta chain was identified during a study of T cells in narcolepsy. Overall study results and limits: Blood of same and different patients, but not healthy controls, reportedly held recurring autoreactive clonotypes.

CDR3 size: 14 residues. The germline CDR1 and CDR2 sequences are SGHRS and YFSETQ. V was clipped by 5 bases and J by 9 bases, with 18 bases between them. Data came from immunoSEQ multiplex PCR; TCRdb stores just in-frame clones and leaves some out. The data contain approximately 25,000 clones, roughly four fifths of them singletons. Points on this clone: As yet, its antigen is unknown.

The rearrangement links TRBV5-1 to TRBJ1-5; TRBD1 might be the D (5 bases). The source material was CD45RA- memory CD4+ T cells from PBMCs. This clonotype was obtained from a human donor with narcolepsy. The CDR3 region is CASSPWGTLGPQHF. The CDR3 region has the DNA TGCGCCAGCAGTCCGTGGGGGACGCTGGGGCCCCAGCATTTT.